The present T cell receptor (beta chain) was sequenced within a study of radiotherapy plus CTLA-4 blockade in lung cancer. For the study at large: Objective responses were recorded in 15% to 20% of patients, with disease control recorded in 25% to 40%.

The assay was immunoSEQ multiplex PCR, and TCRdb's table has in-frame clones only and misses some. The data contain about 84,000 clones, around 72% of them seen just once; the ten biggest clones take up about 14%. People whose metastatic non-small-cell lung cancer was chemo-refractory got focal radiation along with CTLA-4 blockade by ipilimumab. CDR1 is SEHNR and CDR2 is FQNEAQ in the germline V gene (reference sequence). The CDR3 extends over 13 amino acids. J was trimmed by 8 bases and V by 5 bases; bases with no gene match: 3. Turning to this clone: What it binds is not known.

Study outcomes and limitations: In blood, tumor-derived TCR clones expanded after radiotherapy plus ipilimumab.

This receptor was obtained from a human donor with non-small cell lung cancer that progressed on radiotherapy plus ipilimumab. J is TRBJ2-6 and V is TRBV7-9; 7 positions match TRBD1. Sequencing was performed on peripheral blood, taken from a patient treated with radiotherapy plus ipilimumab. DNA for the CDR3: TGTGCCAGCAGCACCAGGGGGTCCAACGTCCTGACTTTC. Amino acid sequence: CASSTRGSNVLTF.